Listed below are T cell receptor beta chains from one sample, sequenced in a study of metastatic and nonmetastatic thyroid tumors. TCRdb re-analyzed the PCR reads through MiXCR. Here the sample spans fewer than 40,000 clones, around 16% being singletons. The sequenced sample consisted of blood. These receptors originate from a male donor with papillary thyroid cancer or a benign thyroid nodule (not recorded which). Some clones in this sample may be carry-over from other donors' samples. Each CDR3 is given with its conserved first and last residue. Fields, in order: CDR3 protein, CDR3 DNA, J gene, clone size, D gene, V gene. A D gene is named only where the DNA matches it firmly. Expanded clones get a size class; other rows say once, few or many, or leave the size out.

CDR3aa: CASSDPRGGANTGELFF; CDR3nt: TGTGCCAGCAGCGACCCTCGCGGGGGGGCGAACACCGGGGAGCTGTTTTTT; j_gene: TRBJ2-2; abundance: NA; d_gene: TRBD2; v_gene: TRBV9
CDR3aa: CASSEQGAYSPLHF; CDR3nt: TGTGCCAGCAGTGAGCAGGGGGCGTATTCACCCCTCCACTTT; j_gene: TRBJ1-6; abundance: medium-sized; d_gene: TRBD1; v_gene: TRBV6-2/TRBV6-3
CDR3aa: CASSPHGLAGVGQETQYF; CDR3nt: TGTGCCAGCAGTCCCCATGGACTAGCGGGAGTCGGTCAAGAGACCCAGTACTTC; j_gene: TRBJ2-5; abundance: NA; d_gene: TRBD2; v_gene: TRBV27
CDR3aa: CASTPPREGKSTEQYF; CDR3nt: TGTGCCAGCACCCCCCCCCGGGAGGGAAAGTCCACCGAGCAGTACTTC; j_gene: TRBJ2-7; abundance: few; d_gene: TRBD2; v_gene: TRBV27
CDR3aa: CASRAYGNEHFF; CDR3nt: TGTGCCAGCAGGGCATATGGTAATGAGCATTTCTTC; j_gene: TRBJ2-1; abundance: few; d_gene: NA; v_gene: TRBV6-1
CDR3aa: CATSDFGNEQYF; CDR3nt: TGTGCCACCAGTGATTTCGGGAACGAGCAGTACTTC; j_gene: TRBJ2-7; abundance: many; d_gene: NA; v_gene: TRBV24-1
CDR3aa: CASSPRSYNEQFF; CDR3nt: TGTGCCAGCAGCCCTCGGAGTTACAATGAGCAGTTCTTC; j_gene: TRBJ2-1; abundance: many; d_gene: NA; v_gene: TRBV11-3
CDR3aa: CASSLLAGGETQYF; CDR3nt: TGCGCCAGCAGCCTCCTAGCGGGAGGTGAGACCCAGTACTTC; j_gene: TRBJ2-5; abundance: many; d_gene: TRBD2; v_gene: TRBV4-1
CDR3aa: CASSLETGGRDNEQFF; CDR3nt: TGTGCCAGCAGCTTAGAAACGGGAGGGCGGGACAATGAGCAGTTCTTC; j_gene: TRBJ2-1; abundance: many; d_gene: TRBD2; v_gene: TRBV7-9
CDR3aa: CASSFQTSGGYNEQFF; CDR3nt: TGTGCCAGCAGCTTCCAGACTAGCGGGGGGTACAATGAGCAGTTCTTC; j_gene: TRBJ2-1; abundance: NA; d_gene: TRBD2; v_gene: TRBV11-2
CDR3aa: CASSAISSSEEQFF; CDR3nt: TGTGCCAGCAGTGCGATATCGAGTAGCGAGGAGCAGTTCTTC; j_gene: TRBJ2-1; abundance: many; d_gene: NA; v_gene: TRBV2
CDR3aa: CASSALGINEQYF; CDR3nt: TGTGCCAGCAGTGCCCTGGGGATAAACGAGCAGTACTTC; j_gene: TRBJ2-7; abundance: many; d_gene: NA; v_gene: TRBV27
CDR3aa: CASSRFGRQVTGELFF; CDR3nt: TGTGCCAGCAGTAGATTTGGTCGACAGGTCACCGGGGAGCTGTTTTTT; j_gene: TRBJ2-2; abundance: many; d_gene: NA; v_gene: TRBV27
CDR3aa: CASNQEGWTRGYTF; CDR3nt: TGTGCCAGCAACCAAGAGGGATGGACTAGGGGCTACACCTTC; j_gene: TRBJ1-2; abundance: few; d_gene: NA; v_gene: TRBV3-1
CDR3aa: CASSPPRGEQFF; CDR3nt: TGTGCCAGCAGCCCCCCCCGGGGGGAGCAGTTCTTC; j_gene: TRBJ2-1; abundance: NA; d_gene: NA; v_gene: TRBV13
CDR3aa: CASSFTQGLGNSPLHF; CDR3nt: TGTGCCAGCAGTTTTACACAGGGGTTGGGTAATTCACCCCTCCACTTT; j_gene: TRBJ1-6; abundance: few; d_gene: TRBD1; v_gene: TRBV27
CDR3aa: CASSPTVGGPYEQYF; CDR3nt: TGTGCCAGCAGCCCAACGGTCGGGGGCCCCTACGAGCAGTACTTC; j_gene: TRBJ2-7; abundance: many; d_gene: NA; v_gene: TRBV7-3
CDR3aa: CASSLEGDHEQYF; CDR3nt: TGCGCCAGCAGCTTGGAAGGGGACCACGAGCAGTACTTC; j_gene: TRBJ2-7; abundance: many; d_gene: NA; v_gene: TRBV5-1
CDR3aa: CASSGERSSYEQYF; CDR3nt: TGTGCCAGCAGCGGGGAAAGGAGCTCCTACGAGCAGTACTTC; j_gene: TRBJ2-7; abundance: many; d_gene: NA; v_gene: TRBV7-9
CDR3aa: CASSHTSPYGYTF; CDR3nt: TGTGCCAGCAGTCACACTTCTCCCTATGGCTACACCTTC; j_gene: TRBJ1-2; abundance: NA; d_gene: NA; v_gene: TRBV7-2
CDR3aa: CAISESKGTSAWAYNEQFF; CDR3nt: TGTGCCATCAGTGAGTCGAAGGGGACTAGCGCCTGGGCCTACAATGAGCAGTTCTTC; j_gene: TRBJ2-1; abundance: many; d_gene: TRBD2; v_gene: TRBV10-3
CDR3aa: CASVRTGGAYEQYF; CDR3nt: TGTGCCAGCGTACGGACAGGGGGCGCATACGAGCAGTACTTC; j_gene: TRBJ2-7; abundance: medium-sized; d_gene: TRBD1; v_gene: TRBV2
CDR3aa: CASRPSDQGTGELFF; CDR3nt: TGTGCCAGCAGACCCTCGGACCAGGGCACCGGGGAGCTGTTTTTT; j_gene: TRBJ2-2; abundance: NA; d_gene: NA; v_gene: TRBV2
CDR3aa: CASSLAGRGELFF; CDR3nt: TGTGCCAGCAGCCTAGCGGGAAGGGGGGAGCTGTTTTTT; j_gene: TRBJ2-2; abundance: many; d_gene: TRBD2; v_gene: TRBV7-2
CDR3aa: CAISERQVGSDTHYF; CDR3nt: TGTGCCATCAGTGAGCGGCAGGTGGGCTCAGATACGCATTATTTT; j_gene: TRBJ2-3; abundance: few; d_gene: NA; v_gene: TRBV10-3
CDR3aa: CASRRDSDGYNEQFF; CDR3nt: TGTGCCAGCAGAAGGGACTCCGACGGATACAATGAGCAGTTCTTC; j_gene: TRBJ2-1; abundance: NA; d_gene: NA; v_gene: TRBV11-2
CDR3aa: CAWSLTGLAYEQYF; CDR3nt: TGTGCCTGGAGTTTGACAGGGTTGGCCTACGAGCAGTACTTC; j_gene: TRBJ2-7; abundance: many; d_gene: TRBD1; v_gene: TRBV30
CDR3aa: CASSVTSGTVGEQFF; CDR3nt: TGTGCCAGCAGCGTAACTAGCGGGACAGTGGGTGAGCAGTTCTTC; j_gene: TRBJ2-1; abundance: many; d_gene: TRBD2; v_gene: TRBV9
CDR3aa: CASSWGSLNAESFF; CDR3nt: TGTGCCAGTAGTTGGGGCAGCCTTAACGCTGAATCTTTCTTT; j_gene: TRBJ1-1; abundance: NA; d_gene: NA; v_gene: TRBV19
CDR3aa: CASSPGPYEQYF; CDR3nt: TGTGCCAGCTCTCCCGGGCCCTACGAGCAGTACTTC; j_gene: TRBJ2-7; abundance: many; d_gene: NA; v_gene: TRBV18
CDR3aa: CASSQPTIGETQCF; CDR3nt: TGTGCCAGCAGTCAACCGACTATCGGAGAGACCCAGTGCTTC; j_gene: TRBJ2-5; abundance: many; d_gene: NA; v_gene: TRBV6-1
CDR3aa: CASSLGVNTEAFF; CDR3nt: TGTGCCAGTAGCTTGGGAGTGAACACTGAAGCTTTCTTT; j_gene: TRBJ1-1; abundance: many; d_gene: NA; v_gene: TRBV19
CDR3aa: CASSQFPGYEQYF; CDR3nt: TGTGCCAGCAGCCAATTCCCGGGCTACGAGCAGTACTTC; j_gene: TRBJ2-7; abundance: many; d_gene: NA; v_gene: TRBV3-1
CDR3aa: CASSFDGEQYF; CDR3nt: TGTGCCAGCAGCTTCGACGGGGAGCAGTACTTC; j_gene: TRBJ2-7; abundance: many; d_gene: NA; v_gene: TRBV5-4
CDR3aa: CASSPHRGSLTYEQYF; CDR3nt: TGTGCCAGCAGTCCCCACAGGGGGAGTCTTACCTACGAGCAGTACTTC; j_gene: TRBJ2-7; abundance: many; d_gene: TRBD1; v_gene: TRBV28
CDR3aa: CASSSTGTLNYGYTF; CDR3nt: TGTGCCAGCAGCTCTACCGGGACACTTAACTATGGCTACACCTTC; j_gene: TRBJ1-2; abundance: once; d_gene: NA; v_gene: TRBV11-2
CDR3aa: CASSLDGSYEQYF; CDR3nt: TGCGCCAGCAGTTTGGACGGTTCCTACGAGCAGTACTTC; j_gene: TRBJ2-7; abundance: many; d_gene: NA; v_gene: TRBV5-1